The 16 T cell receptor beta chains below were found in one sample sequenced in a study of follicular helper T cells after annual influenza vaccination. Here immunoSEQ multiplex PCR was the method, and the copy in TCRdb shows in-frame clones only, minus some. The sample records more than 10,000 clones, around 80% being singletons. Sequencing used CXCR5- memory CD4+ T cells sorted from blood, obtained 6 weeks after influenza vaccination. These receptors all come from an adult who received the influenza vaccine.

A single count supports this clone. The V call is TRBV7-9, the J call TRBJ1-1; the D is unclear. This CDR3 has 12 residues. Per germline, CDR1 SEHNR and CDR2 FQNEAQ (reference sequence). Trimming cost V 4 bases and J 3 bases, with 6 bases left between them. The CDR3, as DNA: TGTGCCAGCAGCTATCGAGACACTGAAGCTTTCTTT. The encoded protein is CASSYRDTEAFF.

This clone was seen more than once but under ten times. The gene calls are TRBV7-8 and TRBJ1-1; D not certain. Germline V gene data show CDR1 as SGHVS and CDR2 as FQNEAQ. CDR3 length equals 13 residues. The germline V and J ends were trimmed by 1 base and 4 bases, with 7 bases remaining between them. In DNA, the CDR3 is TGTGCCAGCAGCTTAGGGGCCTCCACTGAAGCTTTCTTT. Protein sequence: CASSLGASTEAFF.

The rearrangement uses TRBV6-5 and TRBJ2-1; TRBD2 aligns across 14 bases. Germline V gene sequence: CDR1 MNHEY, CDR2 SVGAGI. The CDR3 contains 15 residues. The V gene end was trimmed by 8 bases and the J gene end by 2 bases; junction bases not matched to a gene: 2. The CDR3 region is CASRTSGGTYNEQFF. In DNA, the CDR3 is TGTGCCAGCCGGACTAGCGGGGGGACCTACAATGAGCAGTTCTTC.

The chain carries TRBV7-9 and TRBJ2-5; either TRBD1 or TRBD2 may fit D (6 bases each). Germline V CDR1 and CDR2: SEHNR, FQNEAQ (reference sequence). The CDR3 length is 16 residues. V lost 3 bases and J 5 bases, leaving 19 bases between the germline ends. The CDR3 sequence: CASSFDGKGGRETQYF. The DNA of the CDR3 is TGTGCCAGCAGCTTTGATGGCAAGGGGGGACGCGAGACCCAGTACTTC.

V usage is TRBV27 and J usage is TRBJ1-1; D is uncertain. V lost 5 bases to trimming and J lost 1 base, with 14 bases between them. This CDR3 comprises 15 residues. Germline-derived CDR1 and CDR2 are MNHEY and SMNVEV (reference sequence). The chain's CDR3 is CASSPERYRNTEAFF. As DNA, the CDR3 is TGTGCCAGCAGTCCCGAACGCTACAGGAACACTGAAGCTTTCTTT.

CDR3 DNA: TGTGCCAGCAGTTACGGCCATCAGGGGTTAGGCTATGGCTACACCTTC. Amino acid sequence: CASSYGHQGLGYGYTF. The J gene is TRBJ1-2, the V gene TRBV6-5, with D possibly matching TRBD1 (6 bases). Germline CDR1 MNHEY, CDR2 SVGAGI. There are 16 residues in the CDR3. Trimming stripped 2 bases from V and 4 bases from J, with 17 bases between.

CDR3 loop: CASSQDLVPGGGYTF. CDR3 DNA sequence: TGCGCCAGCAGCCAAGATCTCGTCCCCGGAGGGGGCTACACCTTC. The genes are TRBV4-1 and TRBJ1-2, with D unclear. Trimming took off 0 bases at V and 8 bases at J, with 16 bases between the two ends. Germline CDR1 is MGHRA and CDR2 is YSYEKL. CDR3 length equals 15 residues.

The gene calls are TRBV15 and TRBJ1-5; D not resolved. From germline, CDR1 is LNHNV and CDR2 YYDKDF (reference sequence). V gave up 0 bases and J gave up 3 bases, with 6 bases separating them. This CDR3 spans 14 amino acids. CDR3 in amino acids: CATSRDRANQPQHF. The CDR3 region has the DNA TGTGCCACCAGCAGAGATAGGGCCAATCAGCCCCAGCATTTT.

The chain couples TRBV5-5 to TRBJ2-7, with 7 positions matching TRBD1. V dropped 5 bases and J dropped 2; count of bases not matched to a gene: 4. This CDR3 has 13 residues. Per the germline V gene, CDR1 is SGHKS and CDR2 is YYEKEE (reference sequence). Here the CDR3 reads CASRRQGPYEQYF. The CDR3 coding sequence is TGTGCCAGCAGACGACAGGGTCCCTACGAGCAGTACTTC.

This clone appeared a few times. The chain has TRBV11-1 and TRBJ2-1, with D possibly being TRBD1 (6 bases). Deletions cut 4 bases from V and 3 bases from J, with 16 bases between. The germline CDR1 and CDR2 sequences are SGHAT and FQDESV (reference sequence). The CDR3 is made up of 16 amino acids. The CDR3 DNA follows: TGTGCCAGCAGCTGGACCCCAGGGGCCGACTACAATGAGCAGTTCTTC. Translated, it gives CASSWTPGADYNEQFF.

This clone appeared a few times. The rearrangement uses TRBV6-5 and TRBJ1-6; unclear D gene. This CDR3 has 12 residues. Germline assignment: CDR1 MNHEY and CDR2 SVGAGI. Trimming took off 0 bases at V and 7 bases at J, with 1 base between the two ends. CDR3 residues: CASSYSNSPLHF. The DNA for the CDR3 is TGTGCCAGCAGTTACTCGAATTCACCCCTCCACTTT.

CDR3: CASSDAMGNTEAFF. CDR3 sequence (DNA): TGCGCCAGCAGCGACGCAATGGGGAACACTGAAGCTTTCTTT. V gene TRBV5-1 combines with J gene TRBJ1-1; D is uncertain. V shed 4 bases and J shed 1 base, with 11 bases lying between them. Looked up from germline, CDR1 is SGHRS and CDR2 is YFSETQ. The CDR3 has 14 residues.

The chain recombines TRBV5-6 with TRBJ1-4; possibly TRBD1 for D (6 bases). CDR3 length equals 14 residues. In germline, CDR1 is SGHDT, CDR2 YYEEEE. V was trimmed by 3 bases and J by 8 bases, leaving 14 bases between them. This CDR3 reads CASSSQGRGEKLFF. DNA of the CDR3: TGTGCCAGCAGCTCACAGGGACGCGGGGAAAAACTGTTTTTT.

The chain couples TRBV7-2 to TRBJ2-4; 8 nucleotides match TRBD1. CDR3 length: 14 residues. The germline gives CDR1 SGHTA, CDR2 FQGNSA. The trim removed 5 bases at V and 4 bases at J, leaving 4 bases unmatched. The CDR3 spells CASSPRTGKNIQYF. CDR3 DNA: TGTGCCAGCAGCCCAAGGACAGGGAAAAACATTCAGTACTTC.

This clone was recorded a few times. The V gene is TRBV29-1, the J gene TRBJ1-5, with D hard to call. Deletions cut 5 bases from V and 0 bases from J, with 5 bases between. The CDR3 extends over 12 amino acids. CDR1 is SQVTM, CDR2 ANQGSEA, per germline. The CDR3 DNA follows: TGCAGCGTTATGAATAGCAATCAGCCCCAGCATTTT. Translating gives CSVMNSNQPQHF.

A single count supports this clone. V gene TRBV7-2 combines with J gene TRBJ1-1; D gene unclear. Between the trimmed V and J ends, which lost 4 bases and 5 bases, there was a span of 17 bases. The V gene's germline CDR1 is SGHTA and CDR2 FQGNSA. This CDR3 comprises 15 residues. CDR3 bases: TGTGCCAGCAGCTCCACATCTACCTACGAAACTGAAGCTTTCTTT. Protein sequence: CASSSTSTYETEAFF.